Shown below are 30 T cell receptor beta chains from a single sample sequenced in a study of blood T cell repertoires in COVID-19. The table came from immunoSEQ multiplex PCR; TCRdb's copy has only in-frame clones and leaves some out. The table shows about 140,000 clones, with around nine tenths occurring only once. Sequenced material: peripheral blood. All receptors derive from a human donor in a cohort sampled during active COVID-19.

V usage is TRBV24-1 and J usage is TRBJ1-3, with 9 bases aligning to TRBD1. Unmatched junction bases numbered 5, after V lost 4 bases and J lost 8 bases. The germline V gene encodes CDR1 KGHDR and CDR2 SFDVKD. The CDR3 has 14 residues. The CDR3: CATSDPGQGDTIYF. Here the CDR3 DNA reads TGTGCCACCAGTGACCCGGGACAGGGTGACACCATATATTTT.

The chain carries TRBV7-3 and TRBJ2-1; 13 bases align to TRBD2. Germline V gene data show CDR1 as SGHTA and CDR2 as FQGTGA. The CDR3 extends over 16 amino acids. Trimming took 4 bases from V and 5 from J; bases not matched to a gene: 5. The CDR3 DNA sequence: TGTGCCAGCAGCTCCCGACTAGCGGGAGGACACAATGAGCAGTTCTTC. Translating it yields CASSSRLAGGHNEQFF.

The rearrangement links TRBV27 to TRBJ2-2; no clear D. CDR3 length equals 16 residues. The V gene lost 0 bases and the J gene lost 0 bases, with 8 bases spanning the gap. Germline CDR1 is MNHEY and CDR2 is SMNVEV (reference sequence). The CDR3 loop is CASSLSGQTNTGELFF. CDR3 sequence (DNA): TGTGCCAGCAGTTTATCGGGCCAAACGAACACCGGGGAGCTGTTTTTT.

V usage is TRBV7-2 and J usage is TRBJ2-7, with D maybe TRBD2 (5 bases). The CDR3 is 15 residues long. The V end was cut by 3 bases, the J end by 1 base, with 13 bases between. Germline-derived CDR1 and CDR2 are SGHTA and FQGNSA. The CDR3 loop is CASSFQRDQSYEQYF. The CDR3 nucleotides read TGTGCCAGCAGCTTTCAACGGGATCAGTCCTACGAGCAGTACTTC.

This clone was detected only once. The chain couples TRBV19 to TRBJ1-1; D is possibly TRBD1 (5 bases). The germline CDR1 and CDR2 sequences are LNHDA and SQIVND (reference sequence). With 5 bases removed from V and 3 bases from J, the gap between germline ends came to 13 bases. This CDR3 spans 14 amino acids. The DNA of the CDR3 is TGTGCCAGTAGTGCCGGGGACTATTACACTGAAGCTTTCTTT. Translation: CASSAGDYYTEAFF.

The V call is TRBV3-1 (or the pseudogene TRBV3-2), the J call TRBJ2-7; TRBD2 aligns across 8 bases. This CDR3 is 14 amino acids long. Germline-derived CDR1 and CDR2 are LGHDT and YNNKEL (reference sequence). V was pared by 3 bases and J by 5 bases, with 6 bases of the junction left unmatched. The CDR3 region has the DNA TGTGCCAGCAGCCAGAGCGGGAGTCTCAACGAGCAGTACTTC. This codes for CASSQSGSLNEQYF.

This clone was observed a few times. This chain connects TRBV12-3 or TRBV12-4 to TRBJ1-5, with D perhaps TRBD1 (5 bases). V lost 3 bases to trimming and J lost 5 bases, with 8 bases between them. This CDR3 is 13 amino acids long. CDR3 in amino acids: CASSFSRDQPQHF. CDR3 DNA: TGTGCCAGCAGTTTCTCCAGGGATCAGCCCCAGCATTTT.

V gene TRBV6-5 combines with J gene TRBJ2-3, with 8 bases lining up with TRBD2. The CDR3 extends over 15 amino acids. CDR1 is MNHEY, CDR2 SVGAGI, per germline. The V gene end was trimmed by 7 bases and the J gene end by 4 bases; junction bases not matched to a gene: 10. CDR3 in amino acids: CASKEVAGFADTQYF. CDR3 nucleotides: TGTGCCAGCAAGGAAGTAGCGGGGTTCGCAGATACGCAGTATTTT.

CDR3 region: CAWSEDSYGYTF. The CDR3 bases are TGTGCCTGGAGTGAAGATAGCTATGGCTACACCTTC. This chain uses TRBV30 with TRBJ1-2; D not resolved. V lost 1 base, J lost 4 bases, and 7 bases lay in between. The germline V gene has CDR1 GTSNPN and CDR2 SVGIG (reference sequence). This CDR3 has 12 amino acids.

V and J are TRBV11-2 and TRBJ2-7, with TRBD2 as a possible D gene (6 bases). Germline lookup yields CDR1 SGHAT and CDR2 FQNNGV. V lost 1 base and J lost 0, with 13 bases in between. The length of the CDR3 is 16 residues. The CDR3 DNA sequence: TGTGCCAGCAGCTTAGGCGTCTGGAGGGACTCCTACGAGCAGTACTTC. Protein: CASSLGVWRDSYEQYF.

This chain links TRBV15 with TRBJ2-7; 8 nucleotides line up with TRBD1. CDR3 size: 15 residues. Per the germline V gene, CDR1 is LNHNV and CDR2 is YYDKDF (reference sequence). V trimming: 3 bases; J trimming: 2 bases; junction bases outside the gene matches: 6. The CDR3 DNA reads TGTGCCACCAGCAGTTCGGACAGGGACCCCTACGAGCAGTACTTC. Its protein product is CATSSSDRDPYEQYF.

V gene TRBV7-2 combines with J gene TRBJ2-7; 8 bases are shared with TRBD2. The CDR3 spans 14 residues. Germline V gene data show CDR1 as SGHTA and CDR2 as FQGNSA. After removal of 5 bases from V and 6 bases from J, the junction contained 9 bases not matched to a gene. The CDR3 coding sequence is TGTGCCAGCAGCCAACAGCGGGGGTTGGTCGAGCAGTACTTC. Protein sequence: CASSQQRGLVEQYF.

This clone was picked up one time. This rearrangement joins TRBV5-4 to TRBJ1-1; possibly TRBD1 for D (5 bases). The V gene lost 3 bases and the J gene lost 5 bases, with 14 bases spanning the gap. CDR3 length: 14 amino acids. Germline V gene sequence: CDR1 SGHNT, CDR2 YYREEE (reference sequence). The CDR3 sequence is CASSSAGVETEAFF. The CDR3 nucleotides read TGTGCCAGCAGCTCCGCGGGGGTGGAGACTGAAGCTTTCTTT.

V and J are TRBV7-8 and TRBJ2-7; 12 bases are shared with TRBD2. V was pared by 4 bases and J by 2 bases, with 6 bases of the junction left unmatched. The CDR3 totals 16 residues. Germline CDR1 reads SGHVS; CDR2 reads FQNEAQ. The CDR3 nucleotides read TGTGCCAGCAGCTCAGGACTAGCGGGGTCCGCCTACGAGCAGTACTTC. Translating gives CASSSGLAGSAYEQYF.

The chain links TRBV6-2 or TRBV6-3 to TRBJ2-1; possibly TRBD1 for D (6 bases). Trimming stripped 0 bases from V and 2 bases from J, with 8 bases between. The germline V gene has CDR1 MNHEY and CDR2 SVGEGT. This CDR3 spans 15 amino acids. This chain's CDR3 is CASSYSSGAYNEQFF. CDR3 coding DNA: TGTGCCAGCAGTTACTCGTCAGGGGCCTACAATGAGCAGTTCTTC.

Only one count was recorded for this clone. The chain joins TRBV3-1 (or the pseudogene TRBV3-2) to TRBJ2-7; 13 bases fit TRBD2. The J segment lost 3 bases and the V segment lost 4 bases, leaving 3 bases of the junction unmatched. The CDR3 runs 15 residues. CDR1 and CDR2 from the germline V gene are LGHDT and YNNKEL (reference sequence). This chain's CDR3 is CASSLRTSGSYEQYF. The CDR3 DNA follows: TGTGCCAGCAGCCTAAGGACTAGCGGGAGCTACGAGCAGTACTTC.

The V and J genes are TRBV7-9 and TRBJ2-2; D not resolved. The CDR3 runs 15 residues. The germline V gene encodes CDR1 SEHNR and CDR2 FQNEAQ (reference sequence). The germline V and J ends were trimmed by 2 bases and 2 bases, with 9 bases remaining between them. CDR3 nucleotide sequence: TGTGCCAGCAGCTTAAGTCCCAGTAACACCGGGGAGCTGTTTTTT. Its protein product is CASSLSPSNTGELFF.

This chain connects TRBV9 to TRBJ2-1, with 11 positions matching TRBD2. Germline assignment: CDR1 SGDLS and CDR2 YYNGEE. With V trimmed by 4 bases and J by 3 bases, 3 bases remained unmatched. This CDR3 is built from 15 residues. The CDR3 DNA is TGTGCCAGCAGCTCCGGGACTAGCGGCTACAATGAGCAGTTCTTC. This encodes CASSSGTSGYNEQFF.

The chain combines TRBV28 with TRBJ2-7; a weak D match, TRBD2 (6 bases). Germline assignment: CDR1 MDHEN and CDR2 SYDVKM. The CDR3 runs to 14 residues. V lost 5 bases to trimming and J lost 6 bases, with 17 bases between them. CDR3: CASSPGTGLSEQYF. In DNA, the CDR3 is TGTGCCAGCAGTCCCGGGACTGGGTTATCCGAGCAGTACTTC. Drawing the rest from reference TRBV28 and TRBJ2-7, the complete variable domain is DVKVTQSSRYLVKRTGEKVFLECVQDMDHENMFWYRQDPGLGLRLIYFSYDVKMKEKGDIPEGYSVSREKKERFSLILESASTNQTSMYLCASSPGTGLSEQYFGPGTRLTVT.

This clone was seen a few times. The rearrangement joins TRBV2 to TRBJ2-7; 7 bases match TRBD1. This CDR3 comprises 13 residues. V was clipped by 8 bases and J by 6 bases; unmatched bases: 10. The germline CDR1 and CDR2 sequences are SNHLY and FYNNEI. The chain's CDR3 is CASHQGVPGEQYF. The CDR3 region has the DNA TGTGCCAGCCACCAGGGGGTCCCTGGCGAGCAGTACTTC.

For this clone: Other DNA sequences within the sample encode an identical CDR3. The V gene is TRBV7-9, the J gene TRBJ1-1, with D perhaps TRBD1 (5 bases). Germline CDR1 SEHNR, CDR2 FQNEAQ (reference sequence). Trimming shortened V by 2 bases and J by 1 base, and 11 bases separated the two germline ends. The CDR3 has 15 residues. CDR3 nucleotides: TGTGCCAGCAGCTTATTAACGGGGGGGAACACTGAAGCTTTCTTT. Translating gives CASSLLTGGNTEAFF.

The chain recombines TRBV28 with TRBJ2-5, with TRBD2 identical over 10 bases. The CDR3 length is 14 residues. J was trimmed by 5 bases and V by 8 bases; bases with no gene match: 8. The germline CDR1 and CDR2 sequences are MDHEN and SYDVKM. The CDR3 DNA reads TGTGCCAGCGGAGGACTAGCGGTTCAGGAGACCCAGTACTTC. As protein: CASGGLAVQETQYF.

This chain links TRBV18 with TRBJ1-6; TRBD1 matches 8 bases. CDR3 length equals 15 residues. V shed 0 bases and J 7 bases; nucleotides not matched to a gene: 2. Germline loops: CDR1 KGHSH, CDR2 LQKENI. Here the CDR3 reads CASSPPQGANSPLHF. The DNA of the CDR3 is TGTGCCAGCTCACCACCTCAGGGGGCAAATTCACCCCTCCACTTT. Complete variable domain (other parts from reference TRBV18 and TRBJ1-6): NAGVMQNPRHLVRRRGQEARLRCSPMKGHSHVYWYRQLPEEGLKFMVYLQKENIIDESGMPKERFSAEFPKEGPSILRIQQVVRGDSAAYFCASSPPQGANSPLHFGNGTRLTVT.

The rearrangement uses TRBV5-1 and TRBJ2-3; 8 bases fit TRBD2. Germline assignment: CDR1 SGHRS and CDR2 YFSETQ. The V and J ends lost 3 bases and 1 base, in that order; junction bases with no gene match: 7. This CDR3 is 16 amino acids long. The CDR3: CASSSTGTRGTDTQYF. The CDR3 DNA is TGCGCCAGCAGCTCAACCGGGACTAGAGGCACAGATACGCAGTATTTT.

This clone appeared once. The CDR3 sequence: CASSYRDRGPNYGYTF. DNA of the CDR3: TGTGCCAGCAGTTACCGGGACAGGGGGCCTAACTATGGCTACACCTTC. V usage is TRBV6-6 and J usage is TRBJ1-2; TRBD1 matches at 12 bases. This CDR3 is 16 amino acids long. From germline, CDR1 is MNHNY and CDR2 SVGAGI (reference sequence). V shed 2 bases and J 0 bases; nucleotides not matched to a gene: 1.

V and J are TRBV28 and TRBJ2-5; 9 bases agree with TRBD2. The CDR3 consists of 15 residues. CDR1 and CDR2 from the germline V gene are MDHEN and SYDVKM. J gave up 3 bases and V 3 bases, and 5 bases lay outside the gene matches. CDR3 region: CASSFFSGGKETQYF. The CDR3 DNA is TGTGCCAGCAGTTTCTTTAGCGGGGGAAAAGAGACCCAGTACTTC. Based on the CDR3 plus reference TRBV28 and TRBJ2-5, the full variable domain is DVKVTQSSRYLVKRTGEKVFLECVQDMDHENMFWYRQDPGLGLRLIYFSYDVKMKEKGDIPEGYSVSREKKERFSLILESASTNQTSMYLCASSFFSGGKETQYFGPGTRLLVL.

This rearrangement joins TRBV28 to TRBJ1-2; D might be TRBD1 (6 bases). Trimming took 2 bases from V and 3 from J, leaving 25 bases between them. This CDR3 has 19 residues. Germline CDR1 and CDR2: MDHEN and SYDVKM. CDR3 in DNA: TGTGCCAGCAGTTTAGGCCCCCGATATTGGGGGCGCGGGTACTATGGCTACACCTTC. Translation: CASSLGPRYWGRGYYGYTF.

V usage is TRBV27 and J usage is TRBJ1-5, with TRBD1 matching over 8 bases. J gave up 3 bases and V 6 bases, and 1 base lay outside the gene matches. The CDR3 is 13 residues long. Germline V gene sequence: CDR1 MNHEY, CDR2 SMNVEV (reference sequence). This CDR3 reads CASSRGPNQPQHF. CDR3 in DNA: TGTGCCAGCAGCAGGGGGCCCAATCAGCCCCAGCATTTT.

This chain connects TRBV18 to TRBJ2-1, with 7 positions matching TRBD2. The CDR3 has 18 amino acids. After removal of 5 bases from V and 3 bases from J, the junction contained 16 bases not matched to a gene. Germline V CDR1 and CDR2: KGHSH, LQKENI. The CDR3 DNA is TGTGCCAGCTCATCCCGGAATAGCGGGCCTACCATCTACAATGAGCAGTTCTTC. Residues: CASSSRNSGPTIYNEQFF.

The V gene is TRBV28, the J gene TRBJ1-2; 7 bases are shared with TRBD1. CDR1 and CDR2 from the germline V gene are MDHEN and SYDVKM. This CDR3 has 15 residues. J was trimmed by 4 bases and V by 2 bases; bases with no gene match: 7. The CDR3 region is CASSLPQTGSYGYTF. CDR3 DNA: TGTGCCAGCAGTTTACCCCAGACAGGGAGCTATGGCTACACCTTC.